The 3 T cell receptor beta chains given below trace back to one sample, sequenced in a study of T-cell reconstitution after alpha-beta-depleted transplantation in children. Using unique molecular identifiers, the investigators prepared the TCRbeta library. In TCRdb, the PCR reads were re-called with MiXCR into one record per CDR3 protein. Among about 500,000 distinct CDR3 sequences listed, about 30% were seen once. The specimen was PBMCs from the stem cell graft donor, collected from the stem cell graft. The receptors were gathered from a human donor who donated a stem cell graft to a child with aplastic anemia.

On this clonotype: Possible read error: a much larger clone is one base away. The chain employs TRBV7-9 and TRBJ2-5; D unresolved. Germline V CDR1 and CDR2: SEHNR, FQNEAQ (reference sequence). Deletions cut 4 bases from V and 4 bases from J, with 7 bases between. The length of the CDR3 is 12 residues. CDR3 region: CASSSPGETQYF. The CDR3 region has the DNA TGTGCCAGCAGCTCACCCGGAGAGACCCAGTACTTC.

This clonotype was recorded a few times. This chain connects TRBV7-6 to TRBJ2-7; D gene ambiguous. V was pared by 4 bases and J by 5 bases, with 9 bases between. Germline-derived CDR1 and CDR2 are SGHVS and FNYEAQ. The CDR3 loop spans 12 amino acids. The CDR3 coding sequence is TGTGCCAGCAGCTATCTCTCGGACGAGCAGTACTTC. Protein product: CASSYLSDEQYF.

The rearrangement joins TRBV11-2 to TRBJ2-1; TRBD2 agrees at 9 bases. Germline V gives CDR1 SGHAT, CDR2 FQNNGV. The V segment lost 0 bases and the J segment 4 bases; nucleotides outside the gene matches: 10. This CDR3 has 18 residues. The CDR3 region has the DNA TGTGCCAGCAGCTTAGAAGGAAGTCGTCTAGCGGGATACAATGAGCAGTTCTTC. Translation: CASSLEGSRLAGYNEQFF.